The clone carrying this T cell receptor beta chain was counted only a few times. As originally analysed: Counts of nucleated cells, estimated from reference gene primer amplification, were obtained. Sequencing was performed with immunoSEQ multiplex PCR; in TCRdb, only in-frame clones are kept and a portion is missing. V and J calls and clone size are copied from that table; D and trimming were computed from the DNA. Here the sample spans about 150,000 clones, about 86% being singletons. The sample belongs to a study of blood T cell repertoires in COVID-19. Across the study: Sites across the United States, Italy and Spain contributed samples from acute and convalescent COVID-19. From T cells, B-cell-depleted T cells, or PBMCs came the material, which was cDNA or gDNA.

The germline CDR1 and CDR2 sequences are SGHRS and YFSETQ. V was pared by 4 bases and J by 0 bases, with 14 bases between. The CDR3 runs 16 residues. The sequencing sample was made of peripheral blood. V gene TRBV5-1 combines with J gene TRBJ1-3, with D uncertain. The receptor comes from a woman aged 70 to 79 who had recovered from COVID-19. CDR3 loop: CASSIAPESSGNTIYF. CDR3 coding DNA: TGCGCCAGCAGCATCGCCCCCGAGAGCTCTGGAAACACCATATATTTT.